The 13 T cell receptor beta chains listed next were all sequenced from one sample in a study of blood T cell repertoires in COVID-19. Data came from immunoSEQ multiplex PCR; TCRdb stores just in-frame clones and leaves some out. The table shows about 62,000 clones, with about nine tenths occurring only once. Source material: peripheral blood. The receptors shown here come from a woman older than 75 with acute or convalescent COVID-19.

The chain carries TRBV7-3 and TRBJ2-3; D remains ambiguous. Trimming removed 1 base from V and 1 base from J, with 6 bases in between. Looked up from germline, CDR1 is SGHTA and CDR2 is FQGTGA. The CDR3 is 14 amino acids. The CDR3 sequence: CASSLKQRTDTQYF. Written as DNA, the CDR3 is TGTGCCAGCAGCTTAAAACAGCGCACAGATACGCAGTATTTT.

This chain uses TRBV30 with TRBJ2-7; D may be TRBD1 (5 bases). CDR3 length: 12 amino acids. Germline V gene lookup returns CDR1 GTSNPN and CDR2 SVGIG (reference sequence). With 2 bases removed from V and 2 bases from J, the gap between germline ends came to 7 bases. The CDR3 sequence: CAWSRGPYEQYF. The CDR3 DNA sequence: TGTGCCTGGAGTAGGGGTCCCTACGAGCAGTACTTC.

This sequence joins TRBV19 and TRBJ2-6; 9 nucleotides align to TRBD1. V lost 8 bases and J lost 0; bases outside the gene matches: 14. This CDR3 contains 19 residues. Germline CDR1 LNHDA, CDR2 SQIVND (reference sequence). DNA of the CDR3: TGTGCCAGTCTTCAAGGGACGGGACAGGGCCTCTCTGGGGCCAACGTCCTGACTTTC. Encoded protein: CASLQGTGQGLSGANVLTF. Looking up the rest from reference TRBV19 and TRBJ2-6 gives the full variable domain: DGGITQSPKYLFRKEGQNVTLSCEQNLNHDAMYWYRQDPGQGLRLIYYSQIVNDFQKGDIAEGYSVSREKKESFPLTVTSAQKNPTAFYLCASLQGTGQGLSGANVLTFGAGSRLTVL.

The chain employs TRBV23-1 and TRBJ2-7, with TRBD1 matching 10 bases. TRBV23-1 belongs to the ORF category, with a function that is uncertain. The CDR3 runs 18 residues. V was pared by 2 bases and J by 1 base, with 11 bases of the junction left unmatched. The CDR3 here is CASSQSDGGTGASYEQYF. The CDR3 bases are TGCGCCAGCAGTCAAAGTGACGGGGGGACAGGGGCGTCCTACGAGCAGTACTTC.

V and J are TRBV30 and TRBJ2-3, with D unclear. V dropped 1 base and J dropped 0 bases, with 2 bases sitting between them. Germline CDR1 GTSNPN, CDR2 SVGIG (reference sequence). The CDR3 is 12 amino acids. The CDR3 sequence: CAWSASTDTQYF. The CDR3 DNA reads TGTGCCTGGAGTGCTAGCACAGATACGCAGTATTTT. Together with reference TRBV30 and TRBJ2-3, the CDR3 gives the full variable domain: SQTIHQWPATLVQPVGSPLSLECTVEGTSNPNLYWYRQAAGRGLQLLFYSVGIGQISSEVPQNLSASRPQDRQFILSSKKLLLSDSGFYLCAWSASTDTQYFGPGTRLTVL.

The J gene is TRBJ1-4, the V gene TRBV30; the D is unclear. This CDR3 region has 13 residues. V was clipped by 3 bases and J by 4 bases, with 9 bases between them. Germline CDR1 GTSNPN, CDR2 SVGIG (reference sequence). The DNA of the CDR3 is TGTGCCTGGAGCCCGGAGGGTAATGAAAAACTGTTTTTT. It codes for CAWSPEGNEKLFF.

The V gene is TRBV30, the J gene TRBJ2-3, with D unclear. Germline V gene lookup returns CDR1 GTSNPN and CDR2 SVGIG (reference sequence). The CDR3 covers 13 residues. V lost 4 bases to trimming and J lost 6 bases, with 14 bases between them. DNA for the CDR3: TGTGCCTGGACGGCAGGTGCCTGGGATACGCAGTATTTT. Translation gives CAWTAGAWDTQYF.

This chain uses TRBV4-2 with TRBJ2-1; the match to TRBD2 covers 12 bases. CDR1 is LGHNA, CDR2 YNFKEQ, per germline. Losses at the gene ends were 4 bases for V and 7 bases for J; bases not matched to a gene: 5. CDR3 size: 15 residues. The CDR3 reads CASSPGLAGSNEQFF. The CDR3, as DNA: TGTGCCAGCAGCCCCGGACTAGCGGGGTCTAATGAGCAGTTCTTC.

The rearrangement joins TRBV5-1 to TRBJ2-7; 9 bases are a match to TRBD1. Trimming at V came to 3 bases and at J to 3 bases, leaving 10 bases not matched to a gene. Germline V gene lookup returns CDR1 SGHRS and CDR2 YFSETQ. This CDR3 spans 16 amino acids. The CDR3 DNA follows: TGCGCCAGCAGCTCGTTCCGGACAGGGGTAAACTACGAGCAGTACTTC. As protein: CASSSFRTGVNYEQYF.

CDR3 coding DNA: TGTGCCAGCAGACAGAACACCGGGGAGCTGTTTTTT. Amino acid sequence: CASRQNTGELFF. This chain joins TRBV4-2 and TRBJ2-2; D unclear. The length of the CDR3 is 12 residues. Trimming removed 6 bases at V and 1 base at J, with 3 bases between. Per the germline V gene, CDR1 is LGHNA and CDR2 is YNFKEQ.

The genes are TRBV9 and TRBJ2-5; 12 positions agree with TRBD2. CDR1 is SGDLS and CDR2 is YYNGEE in the germline V gene. CDR3 length: 18 residues. Unmatched junction bases numbered 11, after V lost 2 bases and J lost 3 bases. CDR3 coding DNA: TGTGCCAGCAGCGTCGGCAGACTGGCTAGCGGGAGGGAAGAGACCCAGTACTTC. This sequence encodes CASSVGRLASGREETQYF.

The chain combines TRBV13 with TRBJ1-3; D is perhaps TRBD1 (5 bases). V gave up 6 bases and J gave up 2 bases, with 14 bases separating them. Looked up from germline, CDR1 is PRHDT and CDR2 is FYEKMQ (reference sequence). The CDR3 runs to 15 residues. This chain's CDR3 is CASSRIGGAGNTIYF. The DNA of the CDR3 is TGTGCCAGCAGTCGGATTGGAGGGGCTGGAAACACCATATATTTT.

This chain uses TRBV5-4 with TRBJ2-1; 9 bases align to TRBD2. Germline V gene data show CDR1 as SGHNT and CDR2 as YYREEE (reference sequence). Trimming cost V 2 bases and J 0 bases; bases outside gene matches: 3. The CDR3 length is 16 residues. CDR3 residues: CASSLPTSGSYNEQFF. DNA of the CDR3: TGTGCCAGCAGCTTACCGACTAGCGGCTCCTACAATGAGCAGTTCTTC.